These T cell receptor beta chains were read from a single sample in a study of blood T cell repertoires in COVID-19. The assay was immunoSEQ multiplex PCR, and TCRdb's table has in-frame clones only and misses some. The sample lists some 240,000 clones, 75% to 85% occurring once. Sequenced sample: peripheral blood. The receptors here all came from a middle-aged woman who had recovered from COVID-19. CDR3s leave out the opening cysteine and the closing phenylalanine or tryptophan. Fields, in order: V gene, J gene, CDR3 protein.

>TRBV3-1/TRBV3-2|TRBJ2-1
ASSPGWRNEQF
>TRBV30|TRBJ2-1
AGAGNYNEQF
>TRBV5-1|TRBJ2-1
ASSFGTSGGYGLYNEQF
>TRBV6-6|TRBJ2-5
ASSRGQETQY
>TRBV30|TRBJ1-1
ACTGGLNTEAF
>TRBV11-2|TRBJ2-6
ASSPNSGANVLT
>TRBV12-3/TRBV12-4|TRBJ2-5
ASRQSQETQY
>TRBV3-1/TRBV3-2|TRBJ2-7
ASSASGGPYEQY
>TRBV19|TRBJ2-2
ASSIGLAETGELF
>TRBV4-3|TRBJ2-5
ASSKWRVETQY
>TRBV29-1|TRBJ2-5
SARSGSETQY
>TRBV5-4|TRBJ2-2
ASSLGGQGGTGELF
>TRBV5-4|TRBJ2-7
ASSYPSGLQY
>TRBV6-5|TRBJ1-1
ASSRATGSKAEAF
>TRBV11-2|TRBJ1-6
ASSLVRTGGDNSPLH
>TRBV9|TRBJ2-7
ASSVGRREGEQY
>TRBV6-6|TRBJ2-3
ASSPSLTLTSTLTDTQY
>TRBV27|TRBJ2-1
ASTTGGAPPGKF
>TRBV5-1|TRBJ2-7
ASSLAGLAGLGEQY
>TRBV11-3|TRBJ2-7
ASSLAGNNYEQY
>TRBV28|TRBJ1-1
ASSLGQGTF
>TRBV24-1|TRBJ1-2
ATKLRGYT
>TRBV25-1|TRBJ1-2
ASSSSDRVGGYT
>TRBV5-8|TRBJ1-5
ASSTDSFGPQH
>TRBV5-6|TRBJ2-7
ASSLRRRRDEQY
>TRBV6-2/TRBV6-3|TRBJ2-7
ASSYWGDEQY
>TRBV18|TRBJ1-5
ASSPGGDQPQH
>TRBV27|TRBJ1-1
ASSPKTGGNTEAF
>TRBV11-2|TRBJ1-2
ASSLRNYGYT
>TRBV19|TRBJ2-7
ASSPTGSSYEQY
>TRBV11-2|TRBJ2-1
ASSVGLAYNEQF
>TRBV5-1|TRBJ2-2
ASSWTSGGDTGELF
>TRBV18|TRBJ2-4
ASSPPGGQGSGNIQY
>TRBV29-1|TRBJ1-2
SVGDSAYGYT
>TRBV3-1/TRBV3-2|TRBJ2-1
ASAVVAGGPEQF
>TRBV3-1/TRBV3-2|TRBJ1-1
ASSQASNTEAF
>TRBV3-1/TRBV3-2|TRBJ2-7
ASSQDFLAGTYEQY
>TRBV2|TRBJ2-5
ASSEGTSGGTQY
>TRBV29-1|TRBJ1-3
SVEPTGSGNTIY
>TRBV28|TRBJ1-3
ASSLYLPGSGNTIY
>TRBV5-1|TRBJ2-1
ASSLEGLAYNEQF
>TRBV7-6|TRBJ2-7
ASSGRTSGGVGEQY
>TRBV6-5|TRBJ1-5
ASSDRGFQPQH
>TRBV2|TRBJ2-2
ASRDMIGELF
>TRBV30|TRBJ1-1
AWSPQGPNTEAF
>TRBV15|TRBJ2-7
ATSPGQGRGDEQY
>TRBV3-1/TRBV3-2|TRBJ2-3
ASSQDGQVGDTQY
>TRBV10-3|TRBJ2-5
ATREGLGETQY
>TRBV23-1|TRBJ1-3
ASSQKQSSGNTIY
>TRBV5-1|TRBJ2-2
ASSLDELRGMVF
>TRBV3-1/TRBV3-2|TRBJ1-3
ASSQAGASGNTIY
>TRBV3-1/TRBV3-2|TRBJ1-5
ASSGGAGNQPQH
>TRBV5-1|TRBJ1-2
ASSLAQGTGGGAPARNGYT
>TRBV7-2|TRBJ2-7
ASSLARGPFYEQY
>TRBV19|TRBJ1-5
ASNRGSEPQH
>TRBV3-1/TRBV3-2|TRBJ1-5
ASSQGDREINQPQH
>TRBV5-5|TRBJ1-5
ASSLLGQPQH